The 14 T cell receptor beta chains presented below share a single source sample, sequenced in a study of breast tumors, draining lymph nodes, adjacent tissues. Samples came from axillary lymph nodes draining the breast cancer. Each CDR3 protein gets one entry after TCRdb re-called the multiplex PCR reads with MiXCR. The sample lists some 97,000 distinct CDR3 sequences; 20% to 25% were seen once. The sequenced sample consisted of axillary lymph node tissue. The receptors stem from a female donor with breast cancer. Some clones in this sample may be carry-over from other donors' samples.

With regard to this clonotype: This may arise from a read error, as a much more abundant clone is one base away. The CDR3 does not end in the conserved phenylalanine or tryptophan, so this is likely a read error. The V call is TRBV4-1, the J call TRBJ1-6, with D tentatively TRBD1 (5 bases). The CDR3 extends over 17 amino acids. Trimming removed 2 bases at V and 7 bases at J, with 18 bases between. Per germline, CDR1 MGHRA and CDR2 YSYEKL. CDR3 in amino acids: CASSQPRGTVPNSPLHC. CDR3 bases: TGCGCCAGCAGCCAACCCCGGGGGACGGTGCCCAATTCACCCCTCCACTGT.

This clonotype was counted ten times or more. J is TRBJ2-5 and V is TRBV7-2, with 8 bases identical to TRBD1. Germline V gene sequence: CDR1 SGHTA, CDR2 FQGNSA. Trimming removed 2 bases from V and 1 base from J; junction bases left unmatched: 6. The CDR3 contains 16 residues. The DNA of the CDR3 is TGTGCCAGCAGCTTATTGGACAGGGTATTCCAAGAGACCCAGTACTTC. Translating it yields CASSLLDRVFQETQYF.

This chain joins TRBV28 and TRBJ2-3; tentative D call: TRBD1 (6 bases). With 7 bases removed from V and 1 base from J, the gap between germline ends came to 21 bases. Germline V gene sequence: CDR1 MDHEN, CDR2 SYDVKM. The CDR3 totals 17 residues. The CDR3 region is CASTSLLRTAGTDTQYF. As DNA, the CDR3 is TGTGCCAGCACCTCTCTGCTACGGACAGCAGGCACAGATACGCAGTATTTT.

The rearrangement joins TRBV28 to TRBJ1-2, with a weak D call TRBD1 (5 bases). This CDR3 is built from 13 residues. With 4 bases removed from V and 3 bases from J, the gap between germline ends came to 9 bases. Germline V gene sequence: CDR1 MDHEN, CDR2 SYDVKM. The CDR3 DNA follows: TGTGCCAGCAGTTCAACACAGGACTATGGCTACACCTTC. This translates into CASSSTQDYGYTF.

This clonotype occurred many times. The CDR3 nucleotides are TGCAGTGCTAGAGATTGGGCAGGTAGCGGGAGCTCCTACAATGAGCAGTTCTTC. Translating gives CSARDWAGSGSSYNEQFF. This rearrangement joins TRBV20-1 to TRBJ2-1; 9 bases are shared with TRBD2. V shed 0 bases and J 0 bases; nucleotides not matched to a gene: 9. The CDR3 is 18 amino acids. Germline values: CDR1 DFQATT, CDR2 SNEGSKA (reference sequence).

This clonotype was counted at least ten times. The gene calls are TRBV30 and TRBJ2-1, with no clear D. Per the germline V gene, CDR1 is GTSNPN and CDR2 is SVGIG (reference sequence). V shed 1 base and J shed 8 bases, with 9 bases lying between them. The CDR3 is 12 amino acids. In DNA form, the CDR3 reads TGTGCCTGGAGTGAAGCCCGAGATGAGCAGTTCTTC. It encodes CAWSEARDEQFF.

The sample holds many counts of this clonotype. The chain recombines TRBV29-1 with TRBJ2-5, with TRBD1 matching over 8 bases. Germline V CDR1 and CDR2: SQVTM, ANQGSEA. The CDR3 consists of 14 residues. Trimming removed 7 bases from V and 3 bases from J; junction bases left unmatched: 10. CDR3 region: CSALVTGVEETQYF. CDR3 bases: TGCAGCGCCCTAGTGACAGGGGTGGAAGAGACCCAGTACTTC.

This clonotype was detected many times. The chain is built from TRBV2 and TRBJ1-6, with a weak D call TRBD1 (5 bases). Trimming cost V 7 bases and J 5 bases, with 9 bases left between them. The CDR3 is made up of 13 amino acids. Germline CDR1 is SNHLY and CDR2 is FYNNEI. The chain's CDR3 is CASKTGNNSPLHF. The CDR3 nucleotides are TGTGCCAGCAAAACAGGCAATAATTCACCCCTCCACTTT.

This clonotype was picked up many times. V gene TRBV5-1 combines with J gene TRBJ1-2; 10 nucleotides agree with TRBD1. V shed 0 bases and J 8 bases; nucleotides not matched to a gene: 10. Germline loops: CDR1 SGHRS, CDR2 YFSETQ. The CDR3 length is 16 residues. The CDR3 loop reads CASSLALDRDRGGYTF. CDR3 bases: TGCGCCAGCAGCTTGGCTTTAGACCGGGACAGGGGCGGCTACACCTTC. Supplemented by reference TRBV5-1 and TRBJ1-2, the full variable domain reads KAGVTQTPRYLIKTRGQQVTLSCSPISGHRSVSWYQQTPGQGLQFLFEYFSETQRNKGNFPGRFSGRQFSNSRSEMNVSTLELGDSALYLCASSLALDRDRGGYTFGSGTRLTVV.

This clonotype was found many times. The CDR3 DNA reads TGTGCCAGCAGCGTAGCGGCAGGTGAGCAGTACTTC. Translation gives CASSVAAGEQYF. The chain employs TRBV9 and TRBJ2-7; D uncertain. CDR3 size: 12 residues. From germline, CDR1 is SGDLS and CDR2 YYNGEE. V was shortened by 0 bases and J by 7 bases, with 8 bases between the two germline ends.

This chain connects TRBV4-2 to TRBJ1-1; no firm D call. The V end lost 0 bases, the J end lost 6 bases, and 17 bases lay between the germline ends. The germline gives CDR1 LGHNA, CDR2 YNFKEQ. The CDR3 is made up of 16 amino acids. CDR3: CASSQDGVGFWAEAFF. CDR3 nucleotides: TGTGCCAGCAGCCAAGATGGTGTGGGCTTCTGGGCTGAAGCTTTCTTT.

This rearrangement joins TRBV2 to TRBJ1-2, with D unresolved. Germline CDR1 reads SNHLY; CDR2 reads FYNNEI. The ends were cut back, 6 bases at V and 4 bases at J, with 18 bases in the middle. The CDR3 loop spans 15 amino acids. This chain's CDR3 is CASSLTKKVSYGYTF. The CDR3, as DNA: TGTGCCAGCAGCTTGACAAAGAAAGTGAGCTATGGCTACACCTTC.

The J gene is TRBJ1-1, the V gene TRBV5-1; no definite D call. CDR1 SGHRS and CDR2 YFSETQ come from the germline V gene. V was shortened by 2 bases and J by 0 bases, with 8 bases between the two germline ends. This CDR3 comprises 14 residues. CDR3 bases: TGCGCCAGCAGCTTTAACACCTTGAACACTGAAGCTTTCTTT. Translation gives CASSFNTLNTEAFF.

This clonotype has at least ten counts. The chain recombines TRBV27 with TRBJ1-2; possibly TRBD1 for D (6 bases). Trimming cost V 2 bases and J 2 bases, with 12 bases left between them. CDR1 is MNHEY and CDR2 is SMNVEV in the germline V gene (reference sequence). The CDR3 covers 15 residues. CDR3 DNA sequence: TGTGCCAGCAGTTTAACCCCACAGGGCAACTATGGCTACACCTTC. Protein: CASSLTPQGNYGYTF.